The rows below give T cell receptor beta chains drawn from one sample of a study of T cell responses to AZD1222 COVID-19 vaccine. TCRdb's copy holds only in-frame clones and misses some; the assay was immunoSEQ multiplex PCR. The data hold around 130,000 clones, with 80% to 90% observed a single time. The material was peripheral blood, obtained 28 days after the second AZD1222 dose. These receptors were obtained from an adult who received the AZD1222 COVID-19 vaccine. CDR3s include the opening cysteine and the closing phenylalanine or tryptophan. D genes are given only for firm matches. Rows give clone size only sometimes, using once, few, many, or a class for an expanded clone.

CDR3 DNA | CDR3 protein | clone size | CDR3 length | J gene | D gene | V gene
TGTGCCAGTAGTACAGGGCCGAGCTCCTACAATGAGCAGTTCTTC | CASSTGPSSYNEQFF | - | 15 | TRBJ2-1 | - | TRBV19
TGTGCCAGCAGTACCCTACTAGCTGCTAGCACAGATACGCAGTATTTT | CASSTLLAASTDTQYF | - | 16 | TRBJ2-3 | - | TRBV27
TGTGCCAGCAGTATGTATAGCAATCAGCCCCAGCATTTT | CASSMYSNQPQHF | - | 13 | TRBJ1-5 | - | TRBV6-5
TGTGCCAGCAGTGTGGTGGGGGGGGGCACAGATACGCAGTATTTT | CASSVVGGGTDTQYF | - | 15 | TRBJ2-3 | TRBD2 | TRBV2
TGTGCCAGTAGTAAGGGACAGGGGAGCTGGCAGCCCCAGCATTTT | CASSKGQGSWQPQHF | - | 15 | TRBJ1-5 | TRBD1 | TRBV19
TGTGCCAGCAGTGCCCAGCCAGCGCCATACAATGAGCAGTTCTTC | CASSAQPAPYNEQFF | - | 15 | TRBJ2-1 | - | TRBV27
TGTGCCAGCACCAGGAGCAACTATGGCTACACCTTC | CASTRSNYGYTF | - | 12 | TRBJ1-2 | - | TRBV2
TGTGCCAGCAGCCCCGACGGACTGGATTCACCCCTCCACTTT | CASSPDGLDSPLHF | - | 14 | TRBJ1-6 | - | TRBV3-1/TRBV3-2
TGTGCCAGCAGCAAAAGGGGAAAAAAAGGGAATGAAAAACTGTTTTTT | CASSKRGKKGNEKLFF | large | 16 | TRBJ1-4 | - | TRBV21-1
TGCGCCAGCAGCTTGGGGGGATTGGGGTTGAACACTGAAGCTTTCTTT | CASSLGGLGLNTEAFF | - | 16 | TRBJ1-1 | - | TRBV5-1
TGCAGCGTTCATAGTGGGCTCACTGAAGCTTTCTTT | CSVHSGLTEAFF | - | 12 | TRBJ1-1 | - | TRBV29-1
TGTGCCAGCAGCGGTCTTAGCTCTGGAAACACCATATATTTT | CASSGLSSGNTIYF | - | 14 | TRBJ1-3 | - | TRBV28
TGTGCCAGCAGACTACAGGGTGCTGGAAACACCATATATTTT | CASRLQGAGNTIYF | - | 14 | TRBJ1-3 | - | TRBV27
TGTGCCAGCAGCCCTACAGGATCCAATGAGCAGTTCTTC | CASSPTGSNEQFF | - | 13 | TRBJ2-1 | - | TRBV7-3
TGCGCCAGCAGCTCCGGGACCCATAATTCACCCCTCCACTTT | CASSSGTHNSPLHF | - | 14 | TRBJ1-6 | - | TRBV5-1
TGTGCCAGCAGCGTCAGTCCAGACTACTATGGCTACACCTTC | CASSVSPDYYGYTF | - | 14 | TRBJ1-2 | - | TRBV9
TGTGCCAGCAGGGAGGACAGGGGTTCACCCCTCCACTTT | CASREDRGSPLHF | once | 13 | TRBJ1-6 | TRBD1 | TRBV6-5
TGTGCCAGCAGACAGGGAAATAACTATGGCTACACCTTC | CASRQGNNYGYTF | few | 13 | TRBJ1-2 | - | TRBV6-6
TGTGCCAGCCACCGGGACAGAAGCAATCAGCCCCAGCATTTT | CASHRDRSNQPQHF | - | 14 | TRBJ1-5 | TRBD1 | TRBV2
TGTGCCAGTAGTATAAGAGAACCTAGCACAGATACGCAGTATTTT | CASSIREPSTDTQYF | once | 15 | TRBJ2-3 | - | TRBV19
TGTGCCAGCAGCGGGCTAGCTACGCAGTATTTT | CASSGLATQYF | - | 11 | TRBJ2-3 | - | TRBV6-5
TGTGCCAGCAGCGCCTTAACCCTCCGGGCTCCTGGGGCCAACGTCCTGACTTTC | CASSALTLRAPGANVLTF | - | 18 | TRBJ2-6 | - | TRBV5-6
TGTGCCGGGAGAACAGGGGGCCTTGGTGAAAAACTGTTTTTT | CAGRTGGLGEKLFF | - | 14 | TRBJ1-4 | TRBD1 | TRBV6-5
TGCGCCAGCAGCCAAGTTGGGCTCACTGAAGCTTTCTTT | CASSQVGLTEAFF | - | 13 | TRBJ1-1 | - | TRBV4-3